The clone carrying this TCR beta chain was observed many times. Germline V CDR1 and CDR2: SGHVS, FQNEAQ. This CDR3 is 16 amino acids long. V shed 2 bases, J shed 3 bases, and the junction held 7 bases outside the gene matches. The record originates from a study of T cells in Graves' hyperthyroidism and ophthalmopathy. The wider study: Peripheral blood was acquired at first diagnosis, ahead of any therapy whatsoever.

There were TCR beta CDR3 regions amplified from RNA transcripts. HTBI primers drove first-round RT-PCR of the TCR CDR3. TCRdb used MiXCR to reprocess the multiplex PCR reads, holding one entry per CDR3 protein. The sample holds roughly 170,000 distinct CDR3 sequences, 8% to 9.5% seen once. Clinical symptoms, serum thyroxine, TRAb, thyroid ultrasound and orbital computed tomography established diagnosis. The sample comprised blood. The chain carries TRBV7-8 and TRBJ2-3; 8 bases map to TRBD1. This receptor was taken from a woman between 18 and 29 years old with Graves' hyperthyroidism that later progressed to Graves' ophthalmopathy. CDR3 nucleotide sequence: TGTGCCAGCAGCTTAACAGGACAGGGTTTGACAGATACGCAGTATTTT. Amino acid sequence: CASSLTGQGLTDTQYF. The full variable domain, in which reference TRBV7-8 and TRBJ2-3 provide the parts outside the CDR3, is GAGVSQSPRYKVAKRGQDVALRCDPISGHVSLFWYQQALGQGPEFLTYFQNEAQLDKSGLPSDRFFAERPEGSVSTLKIQRTQQEDSAVYLCASSLTGQGLTDTQYFGPGTRLTVL.